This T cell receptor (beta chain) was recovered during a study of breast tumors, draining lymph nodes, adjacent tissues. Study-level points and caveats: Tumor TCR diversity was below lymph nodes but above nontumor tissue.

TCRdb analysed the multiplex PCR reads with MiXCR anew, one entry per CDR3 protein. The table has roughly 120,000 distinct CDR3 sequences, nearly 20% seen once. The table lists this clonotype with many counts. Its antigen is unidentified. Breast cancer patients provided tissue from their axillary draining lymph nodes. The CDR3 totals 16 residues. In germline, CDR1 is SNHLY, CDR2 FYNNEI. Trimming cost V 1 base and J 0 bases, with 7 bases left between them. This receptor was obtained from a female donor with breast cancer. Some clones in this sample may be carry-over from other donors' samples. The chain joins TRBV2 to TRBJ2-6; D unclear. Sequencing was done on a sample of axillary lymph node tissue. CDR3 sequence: CASSEGVNSGANVLTF. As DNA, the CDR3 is TGTGCCAGCAGTGAAGGGGTAAACTCTGGGGCCAACGTCCTGACTTTC.